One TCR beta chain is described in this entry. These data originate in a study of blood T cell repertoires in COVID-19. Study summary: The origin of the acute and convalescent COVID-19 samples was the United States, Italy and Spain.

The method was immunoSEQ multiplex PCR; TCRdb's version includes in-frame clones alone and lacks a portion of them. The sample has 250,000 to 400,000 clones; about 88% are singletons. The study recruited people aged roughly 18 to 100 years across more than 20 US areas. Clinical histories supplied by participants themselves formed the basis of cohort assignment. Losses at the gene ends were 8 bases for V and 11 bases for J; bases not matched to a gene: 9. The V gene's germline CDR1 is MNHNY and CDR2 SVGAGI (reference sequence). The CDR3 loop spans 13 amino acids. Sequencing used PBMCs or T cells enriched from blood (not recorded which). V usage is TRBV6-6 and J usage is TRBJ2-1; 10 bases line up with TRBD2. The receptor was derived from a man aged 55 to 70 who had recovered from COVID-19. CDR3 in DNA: TGTGCCAGCGAGCAAGCGGGAGGGCTACAGCAGTTCTTC. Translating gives CASEQAGGLQQFF.